A single TCR beta chain is shown here with its context. There is no known antigen for this receptor. Base qualities were left out, and no much larger clone turns up one base away. The CDR3 regions of human TCRbeta chains were subjected to immunosequencing. Under the source paper's analysis protocol: TCRs in the repertoires were matched against a reference library of SARS-CoV-2-specific TCRs that had been generated with the MIRA antigen-specificity platform. Breadth was defined as the fraction of unique TCRs that were SARS-CoV-2-associated. Depth was defined as the fraction of total T cells that were SARS-CoV-2-associated. Each spike-specific TCR was assigned to its reactive spike region and to a CD4 or CD8 class using the MIRA data. Log10-transformed breadth and depth values were compared by one-way ANOVA with Sidak's multiple comparisons tests. TCRdb provides this immuneACCESS table in a form limited to in-frame rearrangements. Some clones are lacking; in checked studies, under half of them reflect an unresolved V gene, and why the rest are absent is not known. V, J and clone size reflect that table, while D and trimming were determined from the DNA. This sample holds roughly 170,000 clones; around 88% were observed only once. The top ten hold approximately 0.5% of the sample.

The data stem from a study of T cell responses to AZD1222 COVID-19 vaccine listed by TCRdb under 2021. With respect to the entire study: AZD1222 recipients given second doses at about 4 weeks or at about 12 weeks were pooled, since spike-specific TCR depth and breadth were not found to differ between the two schedules. TCR sequencing was performed for about 250 trial participants, of whom around 210 were given two doses of AZD1222 and around 25 were given two doses of MenACWY control vaccine. Enrollment into the trials was organized by age into subgroups of 18-55, 56-69 and 70-plus years, and those subgroups contained approximately 160, 26 and 62 TCR-sequenced participants, respectively. Study-wide conclusions, independent of this receptor: Participants were mostly white British, with more females than males. The authors suggested clonal diversity may have been underestimated. Conclusions about previously exposed vaccinees were limited because only six AZD1222 recipients were SARS-CoV-2 seropositive at baseline. After two AZD1222 doses, spike-specific TCR breadth and depth were significantly higher than at day 0 and than in MenACWY recipients. The whole spike protein was spanned by vaccine-associated CD4 TCRs, and dominant responses were seen in regions 160-218 and 743-854. Because no day 14 peak-response samples were available, repertoires were characterized only after the peak T cell response. Reportedly, close to half of the unique spike-specific TCRs recognized epitopes lying outside the regions that are mutated in the B.1.351 and B.1.1.7 variants. The 56-69-year group was small, and its depth increase did not reach significance, likely because of low power.

Taken with the paper, the label for time point translates to: baseline before first vaccination. The vaccinee samples were drawn from two UK trials, COV001 and COV002, one of which was a single-blind randomized controlled phase 2/3 trial testing AZD1222 (ChAdOx1 nCoV-19) in healthy adults. For TCRbeta chain sequencing, PBMC samples were collected from trial participants at day 0 and at day 28 after the second dose. The TCR sequence derives from an adult in good health. Here the sequenced sample was peripheral blood, taken on day 0 of AZD1222 vaccination.

CDR3 sequence: CAWSFGGFSSGNTIYF. The sequenced DNA is TGTGCCTGGAGTTTCGGCGGATTTAGCTCTGGAAACACCATATATTTT. The receptor chain draws on TRBV30 and TRBJ1-3; the D gene identity is not certain. The CDR3 goes from the cysteine to the phenylalanine over 16 residues. CDR3 DNA is the only sequence kept; it has 48 bases, read in frame from the first base. V is clipped by 2 bases and J by 0 bases, and the sequence between their germline boundaries is 14 bases long. Reading the germline V gene (reference sequence) gives CDR1 GTSNPN and CDR2 SVGIG.